A single sample gave rise to the 21 T cell receptor beta chains below, sequenced in a study of T cells after yellow fever vaccination. TCRdb processed the 5' RACE reads anew with MiXCR; each CDR3 protein has one entry. The data show approximately 240,000 distinct CDR3 sequences, with over 3% seen just once and around 20% held by the top ten. The specimen comprised PBMCs, sampled 15 days after the yellow fever booster vaccination. The receptors here all came from a man between 18 and 29 years old who received the YFV17D yellow fever vaccine.

There are many counts of this clonotype. The gene calls are TRBV12-3 or TRBV12-4 and TRBJ1-2; perhaps TRBD1 as D (5 bases). Trimming stripped 3 bases from V and 0 bases from J, with 17 bases between. There are 17 residues in the CDR3. The CDR3 loop reads CASSFRAGRITNYGYTF. As DNA, the CDR3 is TGTGCCAGCAGTTTCCGGGCAGGGAGGATTACTAACTATGGCTACACCTTC.

The chain recombines TRBV7-3 with TRBJ2-3; D is unresolved. The CDR3 sequence is 13 residues long. Trimming took off 2 bases at V and 6 bases at J, with 9 bases between the two ends. Germline V gene data show CDR1 as SGHTA and CDR2 as FQGTGA. CDR3 DNA: TGTGCCAGCAGCTTACTAGAAGACGATACGCAGTATTTT. It codes for CASSLLEDDTQYF.

The V gene is TRBV20-1, the J gene TRBJ2-1; maybe TRBD2 (5 bases). V gave up 0 bases and J gave up 9 bases, with 12 bases separating them. This CDR3 has 13 amino acids. The V gene's germline CDR1 is DFQATT and CDR2 SNEGSKA (reference sequence). Written as DNA, the CDR3 is TGCAGTGCTAGAGATCCTCTAGCTCTTGAGCAGTTCTTC. Its protein is CSARDPLALEQFF.

This clonotype was found many times. The genes are TRBV5-1 and TRBJ2-3, with D possibly being TRBD2 (6 bases). Germline V gene lookup returns CDR1 SGHRS and CDR2 YFSETQ. The V end was cut by 1 base, the J end by 3 bases, with 9 bases between. This CDR3 has 14 residues. CDR3 sequence reads: CASSLSSGTDTQYF. The DNA of the CDR3 is TGCGCCAGCAGCTTGAGTAGCGGTACAGATACGCAGTATTTT.

This clonotype was seen at least ten times. In DNA form, the CDR3 reads TGTGCCAGCAGCTTAGCGACTAGCCGTACCGGGGAGCTGTTTTTT. This translates into CASSLATSRTGELFF. This rearrangement joins TRBV7-2 to TRBJ2-2, with 7 bases identical to TRBD2. Germline V gene sequence: CDR1 SGHTA, CDR2 FQGNSA. V shed 0 bases, J shed 5 bases, and the junction held 3 bases outside the gene matches. The CDR3 has 15 amino acids.

This clonotype was seen at least ten times. The chain is built from TRBV20-1 and TRBJ2-1; the D is unclear. Germline assignment: CDR1 DFQATT and CDR2 SNEGSKA (reference sequence). This CDR3 is built from 15 residues. Trimming stripped 3 bases from V and 7 bases from J, with 19 bases between. The CDR3 protein is CSARERTGGYNEQFF. The CDR3 DNA sequence: TGCAGTGCTAGGGAAAGGACCGGTGGTTATAATGAGCAGTTCTTC.

This clonotype has at least ten counts. The genes are TRBV29-1 and TRBJ2-5; no clear D gene. The CDR3 is 12 residues long. Looked up from germline, CDR1 is SQVTM and CDR2 is ANQGSEA. Deletions cut 1 base from V and 4 bases from J, with 7 bases between. The CDR3 protein is CSVEVVGETQYF. DNA for the CDR3: TGCAGCGTTGAAGTAGTGGGAGAGACCCAGTACTTC.

This clonotype was found many times. V and J are TRBV4-2 and TRBJ1-1; D is undetermined. V was trimmed by 1 base and J by 5 bases, leaving 20 bases between them. CDR1 and CDR2 from the germline V gene are LGHNA and YNFKEQ. The CDR3 loop spans 17 amino acids. CDR3 DNA: TGTGCCAGCAGCCAAGGGGTCGTAGGGCTCGGTGGGACTGAAGCTTTCTTT. As protein: CASSQGVVGLGGTEAFF.

This clonotype was recorded at least ten times. This sequence joins TRBV20-1 and TRBJ2-3, with D possibly TRBD1 on 5 matching bases. Germline V gives CDR1 DFQATT, CDR2 SNEGSKA (reference sequence). This CDR3 is built from 16 residues. Between the trimmed V and J ends, which lost 0 bases and 4 bases, there was a span of 17 bases. CDR3 in amino acids: CSARDRPWPRADTQYF. DNA for the CDR3: TGCAGTGCTAGAGATCGGCCGTGGCCCAGGGCAGATACGCAGTATTTT.

At least ten counts were recorded for this clonotype. This chain links TRBV29-1 with TRBJ2-1, with D possibly TRBD1 on 6 matching bases. V lost 6 bases to trimming and J lost 0 bases, with 12 bases between them. Germline V CDR1 and CDR2: SQVTM, ANQGSEA. The CDR3 runs 14 residues. The CDR3 DNA is TGCAGCGTCGCTCAGGGGAGCTCCTACAATGAGCAGTTCTTC. It specifies CSVAQGSSYNEQFF.

In this sample, this clonotype turned up many times. The chain recombines TRBV5-1 with TRBJ2-3; 7 positions match TRBD1. CDR1 and CDR2 from the germline V gene are SGHRS and YFSETQ. The CDR3 length is 15 residues. The V segment lost 6 bases and the J segment 2 bases; nucleotides outside the gene matches: 9. In nucleotides, the CDR3 is TGCGCCAGCAACTTCGGACAGGTGAACACAGATACGCAGTATTTT. Translated: CASNFGQVNTDTQYF.

This clonotype occurred many times. The chain is built from TRBV20-1 and TRBJ1-2, with D uncertain. CDR1 and CDR2 from the germline V gene are DFQATT and SNEGSKA (reference sequence). V lost 5 bases and J lost 2, with 6 bases in between. This CDR3 contains 11 residues. The CDR3: CSAQENYGYTF. The CDR3 DNA is TGCAGTGCTCAGGAGAACTATGGCTACACCTTC.

This clonotype was detected ten times or more. This sequence joins TRBV18 and TRBJ2-2, with no clear D. The V gene lost 1 base and the J gene lost 10 bases, with 4 bases spanning the gap. The CDR3 is 11 residues long. Germline V gives CDR1 KGHSH, CDR2 LQKENI. The CDR3 nucleotides read TGTGCCAGCTCACCACTTGAGGAGCTGTTTTTT. Its protein is CASSPLEELFF.

Many counts were recorded for this clonotype. The chain couples TRBV5-1 to TRBJ2-1; 7 bases agree with TRBD1. The length of the CDR3 is 15 residues. Losses at the gene ends were 6 bases for V and 0 bases for J; bases not matched to a gene: 6. In germline, CDR1 is SGHRS, CDR2 YFSETQ. As DNA, the CDR3 is TGCGCCAGCAAAACGACAGGGAACTCCTACAATGAGCAGTTCTTC. Translation: CASKTTGNSYNEQFF.

This clonotype was recorded a few times. The rearrangement uses TRBV6-5 and TRBJ2-1, with no clear D. The CDR3 contains 15 residues. V was clipped by 0 bases and J by 2 bases, with 8 bases between them. Germline CDR1 reads MNHEY; CDR2 reads SVGAGI. The CDR3 reads CASSYSGVAYNEQFF. DNA of the CDR3: TGTGCCAGCAGTTACTCCGGCGTAGCCTACAATGAGCAGTTCTTC.

The table lists this clonotype with many counts. The chain couples TRBV4-2 to TRBJ1-2; 7 bases fit TRBD1. The length of the CDR3 is 14 residues. Germline-derived CDR1 and CDR2 are LGHNA and YNFKEQ. V lost 4 bases to trimming and J lost 4 bases; unmatched junction nucleotides: 6. The CDR3 sequence: CASSPQGVLYGYTF. The CDR3 bases are TGTGCCAGCAGCCCCCAGGGGGTTCTCTATGGCTACACCTTC.

This clonotype was found many times. J is TRBJ2-3 and V is TRBV12-3 or TRBV12-4; 9 nucleotides align to TRBD2. CDR3 length: 16 residues. Losses at the gene ends were 6 bases for V and 3 bases for J; bases not matched to a gene: 10. CDR3 sequence: CASSPFQGLATDTQYF. DNA for the CDR3: TGTGCCAGCAGCCCTTTCCAAGGACTAGCGACAGATACGCAGTATTTT.

This clonotype was observed many times. The junction differs from germline at one of its ends, possibly a read error. The genes are TRBV6-6 and TRBJ2-7; 7 nucleotides agree with TRBD1. The CDR3 loop spans 11 amino acids. Germline V lookup: CDR1 MNHNY, CDR2 SVGAGI (reference sequence). The DNA of the CDR3 is TGTGCCAGCACCAGGACAGGAGGCCTTGAGTTC. Amino acid sequence: CASTRTGGLEF.

This clonotype was counted ten times or more. CDR3 loop: CASSPISRETEAFF. The CDR3, as DNA: TGTGCCAGCTCACCAATCTCCCGGGAAACTGAAGCTTTCTTT. The chain recombines TRBV18 with TRBJ1-1; no clear D. Germline V gives CDR1 KGHSH, CDR2 LQKENI. Trimming shortened V by 2 bases and J by 5 bases, and 12 bases separated the two germline ends. The CDR3 spans 14 residues.

This clonotype was seen repeatedly, ten times or more. V is TRBV6-5 and J is TRBJ1-1; TRBD1 might be the D (6 bases). The ends were cut back, 1 base at V and 6 bases at J, with 12 bases in the middle. The CDR3 covers 14 residues. CDR1 is MNHEY and CDR2 is SVGAGI in the germline V gene. The CDR3: CASSYWGGSAEAFF. CDR3 coding DNA: TGTGCCAGCAGTTACTGGGGGGGCAGCGCTGAAGCTTTCTTT.

This clonotype was recorded many times. The chain has TRBV20-1 and TRBJ2-7; the D gene could be TRBD1 or TRBD2 (5 bases each). This CDR3 comprises 13 residues. The V end was cut by 1 base, the J end by 4 bases, with 11 bases between. Germline V CDR1 and CDR2: DFQATT, SNEGSKA (reference sequence). CDR3 residues: CSARGPGPYEQYF. The CDR3 DNA reads as TGCAGTGCTAGAGGTCCGGGGCCGTACGAGCAGTACTTC.